One sample yielded the 15 T cell receptor beta chains listed below, sequenced in a study of early stage breast cancer tumors. Method: immunoSEQ multiplex PCR; TCRdb's copy keeps in-frame clones and lacks some. The data hold more than 7,500 clones, with 70% to 80% observed a single time. Sample: normal breast tissue next to the tumor. These receptors all come from a person aged 60 to 70 with breast cancer.

This clone was recorded only once. J is TRBJ2-3 and V is TRBV27, with 9 bases aligning to TRBD2. In germline, CDR1 is MNHEY, CDR2 SMNVEV (reference sequence). CDR3 length equals 17 residues. Trimming cost V 4 bases and J 2 bases; bases outside gene matches: 10. This CDR3 reads CASSSPGLAGYTDTQYF. The DNA for the CDR3 is TGTGCCAGCAGTTCTCCGGGACTAGCAGGGTACACAGATACGCAGTATTTT.

The chain carries TRBV7-9 and TRBJ1-1; no firm D call. This CDR3 has 12 amino acids. Germline V CDR1 and CDR2: SEHNR, FQNEAQ (reference sequence). Between the trimmed V and J ends, which lost 5 bases and 4 bases, there was a span of 8 bases. The DNA for the CDR3 is TGTGCCAGCAGCCCCGTCCCCACTGAAGCTTTCTTT. Translation gives CASSPVPTEAFF. The entire variable domain, with the rest obtained from reference TRBV7-9 and TRBJ1-1, is as follows: DTGVSQNPRHKITKRGQNVTFRCDPISEHNRLYWYRQTLGQGPEFLTYFQNEAQLEKSRLLSDRFSAERPKGSFSTLEIQRTEQGDSAMYLCASSPVPTEAFFGQGTRLTVV.

V is TRBV6-6 and J is TRBJ2-1; D gene ambiguous. This CDR3 spans 12 amino acids. Germline V lookup: CDR1 MNHNY, CDR2 SVGAGI (reference sequence). Trimming cost V 11 bases and J 3 bases, with 11 bases left between them. This chain's CDR3 is CAVGRFYNEQFF. The CDR3 DNA is TGTGCCGTGGGCAGGTTCTACAATGAGCAGTTCTTC.

In DNA, the CDR3 is TGTGCCAGTACCGCTAAGGACAGGCCCTCCTACGAGCAGTACTTC. It yields the protein CASTAKDRPSYEQYF. The chain is built from TRBV19 and TRBJ2-7; 7 bases align to TRBD1. J was trimmed by 0 bases and V by 7 bases; bases with no gene match: 9. The CDR3 contains 15 residues. Per germline, CDR1 LNHDA and CDR2 SQIVND (reference sequence).

The chain uses TRBV7-8 and TRBJ2-7; 14 bases fit TRBD2. The CDR3 spans 18 residues. The ends lost 5 bases at V and 0 bases at J; junction bases unmatched: 9. Germline CDR1 and CDR2: SGHVS and FQNEAQ. CDR3 sequence reads: CASSLGLAGEGLSYEQYF. For the CDR3, the DNA is TGTGCCAGCAGCCTGGGACTAGCGGGAGAGGGACTCTCCTACGAGCAGTACTTC.

This rearrangement joins TRBV29-1 to TRBJ1-1, with TRBD1 matching over 8 bases. Per the germline V gene, CDR1 is SQVTM and CDR2 is ANQGSEA. The CDR3 consists of 15 residues. V lost 2 bases and J lost 1; bases outside the gene matches: 6. CDR3 in DNA: TGCAGCGTTGAAAGTCAGGGGGCTAGGAACACTGAAGCTTTCTTT. Translating it yields CSVESQGARNTEAFF.

The chain has TRBV19 and TRBJ1-5; D might be TRBD1 (5 bases). Germline CDR1 is LNHDA and CDR2 is SQIVND (reference sequence). This CDR3 is built from 14 residues. Trimming pared 2 bases from V and 6 bases from J, leaving 11 bases between. CDR3: CASSIQGGGQPQHF. DNA of the CDR3: TGTGCCAGTAGTATACAGGGAGGTGGTCAGCCCCAGCATTTT.

V is TRBV6-6 and J is TRBJ2-7, with TRBD1 matching 8 bases. Germline V gene lookup returns CDR1 MNHNY and CDR2 SVGAGI (reference sequence). The CDR3 has 14 amino acids. V gave up 6 bases and J gave up 2 bases; unmatched junction bases: 6. This chain's CDR3 is CASRTGQGTYEQYF. As DNA, the CDR3 is TGTGCCAGCAGGACCGGACAGGGCACCTACGAGCAGTACTTC.

The chain has TRBV6-6 and TRBJ1-2; perhaps TRBD1 as D (6 bases). Trimming took 2 bases from V and 5 from J, leaving 12 bases between them. Germline V gene lookup returns CDR1 MNHNY and CDR2 SVGAGI (reference sequence). CDR3 length: 14 residues. In DNA form, the CDR3 reads TGTGCCAGCAGTTACGCTGGACAGACTTATGGCTACACCTTC. Its protein product is CASSYAGQTYGYTF.

CDR3 DNA sequence: TGTGCCAGCAGCTTAGTCGGCGGCGCCTACGAGCAGTACTTC. Amino acids: CASSLVGGAYEQYF. This rearrangement joins TRBV11-2 to TRBJ2-7; D remains unclear. The CDR3 contains 14 residues. Germline assignment: CDR1 SGHAT and CDR2 FQNNGV. Trimming took 1 base from V and 2 from J, leaving 9 bases between them.

V usage is TRBV6-6 and J usage is TRBJ2-1, with D tentatively TRBD2 (6 bases). Per germline, CDR1 MNHNY and CDR2 SVGAGI (reference sequence). The CDR3 extends over 14 amino acids. V lost 6 bases, J lost 0 bases, and 9 bases lay in between. In DNA form, the CDR3 reads TGTGCCAGCAGCCCGACTAGCTCCTACAATGAGCAGTTCTTC. Protein sequence: CASSPTSSYNEQFF.

This clone was observed a handful of times. The genes are TRBV2 and TRBJ2-4, with a weak D call TRBD2 (7 bases). The CDR3 sequence is 18 residues long. The germline CDR1 and CDR2 sequences are SNHLY and FYNNEI. Trimming shortened V by 9 bases and J by 7 bases, and 31 bases separated the two germline ends. CDR3 sequence: CASRLGWESTSQGNIQYF. The CDR3 nucleotides read TGTGCCAGTCGACTAGGTTGGGAGTCGACTAGCCAGGGGAACATTCAGTACTTC.

This chain connects TRBV7-9 to TRBJ2-7; D is unclear. Germline loops: CDR1 SEHNR, CDR2 FQNEAQ (reference sequence). CDR3 length equals 13 residues. Trimming removed 5 bases at V and 2 bases at J, with 10 bases between. The CDR3 loop reads CASSRTETYEQYF. CDR3 DNA sequence: TGTGCCAGCAGCCGAACAGAGACCTACGAGCAGTACTTC.

The V gene is TRBV30, the J gene TRBJ2-4; a weak D match, TRBD2 (5 bases). Per germline, CDR1 GTSNPN and CDR2 SVGIG (reference sequence). This CDR3 contains 14 residues. The V gene lost 2 bases and the J gene lost 8 bases, with 16 bases spanning the gap. CDR3 in DNA: TGTGCCTGGAGTCGAGGGAGTCTCACCGACATTCAGTACTTC. Residues: CAWSRGSLTDIQYF.

The genes are TRBV9 and TRBJ1-2; the D gene is possibly TRBD1 (6 bases). V was shortened by 0 bases and J by 7 bases, with 13 bases between the two germline ends. Per the germline V gene, CDR1 is SGDLS and CDR2 is YYNGEE. CDR3 size: 14 residues. CDR3 in amino acids: CASSVEDSLRGYTF. The CDR3 DNA is TGTGCCAGCAGCGTAGAGGACAGTCTCCGTGGCTACACCTTC.